This T cell receptor beta chain originates from a study of blood T cell repertoires in COVID-19. Only in-frame clones appear in the TCRdb table, and some are missing; sequencing was by immunoSEQ multiplex PCR. The table has about 350,000 clones, approximately 91% seen once. The ends were cut back, 5 bases at V and 11 bases at J, with 19 bases in the middle. From germline, CDR1 is SEHNR and CDR2 FQNEAQ (reference sequence). This CDR3 has 13 residues. The specimen was peripheral blood. This clonotype originated in a woman in her 70s with COVID-19, enrolled during active disease. The chain recombines TRBV7-9 with TRBJ2-7, with a possible D match to TRBD1 (6 bases). The CDR3 DNA sequence: TGTGCCAGCAGCCTTCCCCGGGACATCGAAAAGTACTTC. It encodes CASSLPRDIEKYF.